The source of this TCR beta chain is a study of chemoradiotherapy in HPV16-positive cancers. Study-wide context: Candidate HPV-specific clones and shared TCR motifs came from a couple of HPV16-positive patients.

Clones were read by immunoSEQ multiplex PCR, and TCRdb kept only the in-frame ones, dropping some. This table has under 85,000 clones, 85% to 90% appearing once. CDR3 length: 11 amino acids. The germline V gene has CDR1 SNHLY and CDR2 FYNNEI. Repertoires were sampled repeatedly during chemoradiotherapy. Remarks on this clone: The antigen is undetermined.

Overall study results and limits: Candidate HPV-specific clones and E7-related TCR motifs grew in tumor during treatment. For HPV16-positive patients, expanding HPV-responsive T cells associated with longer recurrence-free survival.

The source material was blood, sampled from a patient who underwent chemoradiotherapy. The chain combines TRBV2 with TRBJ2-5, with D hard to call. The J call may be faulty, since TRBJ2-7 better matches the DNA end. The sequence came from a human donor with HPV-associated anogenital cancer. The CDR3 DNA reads TGTGCCAGCAGTGACAGCTACGAGCAGTACTTC. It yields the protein CASSDSYEQYF.